Listed below are T cell receptor beta chains from one sample, sequenced in a study of T cells in Graves' hyperthyroidism and ophthalmopathy. TCRdb independently ran MiXCR on the multiplex PCR reads; one entry per CDR3 protein. The sample records 700,000 or so distinct CDR3 sequences, about 14% being singletons. Sequencing used blood. The receptors here all came from a woman between 50 and 59 years old with Graves' ophthalmopathy. Both conserved end residues are part of each CDR3. The D gene is left open where the match is weak. Not every row has a clone size; where given, it reads once, few, many or a size class.

d_gene	abundance	j_gene	len	v_gene	CDR3nt	CDR3aa
.	many	TRBJ1-1	15	TRBV6-2/TRBV6-3	TGTGCCAGCAGTTACTCTCTGGAGGCGAACACTGAAGCTTTCTTT	CASSYSLEANTEAFF
TRBD2	many	TRBJ2-1	16	TRBV7-9	TGTGCCAGCAGCCCCAAGGCGGCTAGCGGGAGTAATGAGCAGTTCTTC	CASSPKAASGSNEQFF
.	many	TRBJ1-2	13	TRBV5-1	TGCGCCAGCAGCTTGACAGAAAACTATGGCTACACCTTC	CASSLTENYGYTF
.	many	TRBJ2-1	15	TRBV7-8	TGTGCCAGCAGCTTAGCGATGTCAGTCTACAATGAGCAGTTCTTC	CASSLAMSVYNEQFF
.	many	TRBJ2-2	12	TRBV2	TGTGCCAGCAGTGCCCTCCCCGGGGAGCTGTTTTTT	CASSALPGELFF
.	many	TRBJ1-4	14	TRBV12-3/TRBV12-4	TGTGCCAGCACCCACGCCGGACGTAATGAAAAACTGTTTTTT	CASTHAGRNEKLFF
.	few	TRBJ1-5	15	TRBV27	TGTGCCAGCAGTAAAGGGAGGTATAGCAATCAGCCCCAGCATTTT	CASSKGRYSNQPQHF
TRBD1	.	TRBJ1-2	15	TRBV20-1	TGCAGTGCTACCTACAGGGGCCGTATTGTCTATGGCTACACCTTC	CSATYRGRIVYGYTF
.	many	TRBJ2-7	17	TRBV3-1	TGTGCCAGCAGCCAAGACGAAGGAGGCTACGGCCCCTACGAGCAGTACTTC	CASSQDEGGYGPYEQYF
.	few	TRBJ1-4	15	TRBV5-6	TGTGCCAGCAGCGACCCGGGACACTCGGATGAAAAACTGTTTTTT	CASSDPGHSDEKLFF
.	few	TRBJ1-6	14	TRBV5-6	TGTGCCAGCAGCTTGGGGCAGCAAAGTTCACCCCTCCACTTT	CASSLGQQSSPLHF
TRBD2	few	TRBJ2-3	15	TRBV6-2/TRBV6-3	TGTGCCAGCAGTTACTGGGGGACTACCACAGATACGCAGTATTTT	CASSYWGTTTDTQYF
.	many	TRBJ2-2	15	TRBV12-3/TRBV12-4	TGTGCCAGCAGTTTAAATCAGGGGGGGAACGGGGAGCTGTTTTTT	CASSLNQGGNGELFF
.	many	TRBJ2-7	14	TRBV5-1	TGCGCCAGCAGCTTGGGGCTGGATGATGGCGAGCAGTACTTC	CASSLGLDDGEQYF
.	many	TRBJ1-5	14	TRBV20-1	TGCAGTGCTTCTGCACGGGCAGGGGATCAGCCCCAGCATTTT	CSASARAGDQPQHF
TRBD2	many	TRBJ2-2	17	TRBV7-9	TGTGCCAGCAGCTTAGTTCTGTCCGGGAGGGCCATCGGGGAGCTGTTTTTT	CASSLVLSGRAIGELFF
.	many	TRBJ2-1	15	TRBV7-2	TGTGCCAGCAGCTCAATTCAACCCTCCTACAATGAGCAGTTCTTC	CASSSIQPSYNEQFF
.	many	TRBJ1-1	14	TRBV3-1	TGTGCCAGCAGCCAAGATTGGGGGGCAACTGAAGCTTTCTTT	CASSQDWGATEAFF
TRBD1	.	TRBJ1-1	15	TRBV19	TGTGCCAGTAGTATGCACAGGGGGCGCGGCACTGAAGCTTTCTTT	CASSMHRGRGTEAFF
.	.	TRBJ1-5	13	TRBV29-1	TGCGGCATCGGGGAGGGGCAGGGCCAGCCCCAGCATTTT	CGIGEGQGQPQHF
.	.	TRBJ1-1	14	TRBV6-1	TGTGCCAGCAGTGATAGACAGATGAACACTGAAGCTTTCTTT	CASSDRQMNTEAFF
.	many	TRBJ2-1	15	TRBV5-1	TGCGCCAGCAGCTTGGGGACATACGTCTACAATGAGCAGTTCTTC	CASSLGTYVYNEQFF
.	many	TRBJ2-1	15	TRBV7-3	TGTGCCAGCAGCTTAAGAGGGGTCTCCTACAATGAGCAGTTCTTC	CASSLRGVSYNEQFF
.	.	TRBJ1-1	17	TRBV27	TGTGCCAGCGGTTTCCATCAGACAGCGAGTTTCTCGGCTGAAGCTTTCTTT	CASGFHQTASFSAEAFF
.	many	TRBJ2-5	16	TRBV7-9	TGTGCCAGCAGCTCCCTAACGTCGCGGGACCGGGAGACCCAGTACTTC	CASSSLTSRDRETQYF
.	many	TRBJ2-2	15	TRBV7-2	TGTGCCAGCAGCCCGGGGGATATGACCGCCGGGGAGCTGTTTTTT	CASSPGDMTAGELFF
.	.	TRBJ2-1	14	TRBV5-1	TGCGCCAGCAGCTTGGGCCGGGACTGGGGGGAGCAGTTCTTC	CASSLGRDWGEQFF
.	.	TRBJ2-2	17	TRBV7-3	TGTGCCAGCAGCCGGTTCTTTGGCAGGGCCAACACCGGGGAGCTGTTTTTT	CASSRFFGRANTGELFF